This TCR beta chain is drawn from a study of T-cell memory formation after mild COVID-19. The CDR3 contains 18 residues. The ends lost 2 bases at V and 3 bases at J; junction bases unmatched: 10. Each CDR3 protein gets one entry after TCRdb re-called the 5' RACE reads with MiXCR. The table has about 130,000 distinct CDR3 sequences, 15% to 20% seen once. The chain employs TRBV12-3 or TRBV12-4 and TRBJ1-4; 9 bases are shared with TRBD1. The sample comprised PBMCs or a T cell subset sorted from them (not recorded which). This TCR derives from an adult woman who had mild COVID-19 (a few samples of this study predate the infection). Cell type and time point are not known. This CDR3 reads CASSLSTTGGVANEKLFF. Written as DNA, the CDR3 is TGTGCCAGCAGTTTATCGACGACAGGGGGAGTAGCTAATGAAAAACTGTTTTTT.